Listed here are 10 T cell receptor beta chains from one sample, sequenced in a study of blood T cell repertoires in COVID-19. Some clones are missing from TCRdb's copy, which holds only in-frame ones; the method was immunoSEQ multiplex PCR. The table records some 140,000 clones, under 80% of them present only once. The source material was peripheral blood. The receptors derive from a man older than 75 with acute or convalescent COVID-19.

This chain links TRBV6-6 with TRBJ2-7; 11 bases line up with TRBD1. The CDR3 is 14 residues long. V trimming: 5 bases; J trimming: 3 bases; junction bases outside the gene matches: 3. The V gene's germline CDR1 is MNHNY and CDR2 SVGAGI (reference sequence). In DNA form, the CDR3 reads TGTGCCAGCAGTGTCGGGACAGGGGGCTACGAGCAGTACTTC. It yields the protein CASSVGTGGYEQYF.

V gene TRBV18 combines with J gene TRBJ2-6; tentative D call: TRBD1 (6 bases). The germline gives CDR1 KGHSH, CDR2 LQKENI. This CDR3 is 16 amino acids long. The V end was cut by 2 bases, the J end by 1 base, with 9 bases between. This chain's CDR3 is CASSPMGQSGANVLTF. Written as DNA, the CDR3 is TGTGCCAGCTCACCAATGGGACAATCTGGGGCCAACGTCCTGACTTTC.

This clone has a handful of counts. V usage is TRBV9 and J usage is TRBJ2-2, with TRBD1 as a possible D gene (6 bases). The CDR3 contains 16 residues. Trimming pared 0 bases from V and 4 bases from J, leaving 13 bases between. Germline CDR1 is SGDLS and CDR2 is YYNGEE. The CDR3 region has the DNA TGTGCCAGCAGCGTAGAGCAGGGGACGTCCACCGGGGAGCTGTTTTTT. Translation gives CASSVEQGTSTGELFF.

The rearrangement uses TRBV6-5 and TRBJ1-1, with 9 bases identical to TRBD1. This CDR3 is 14 amino acids long. The V and J ends lost 7 bases and 6 bases, in that order; junction bases with no gene match: 9. The germline V gene encodes CDR1 MNHEY and CDR2 SVGAGI. DNA of the CDR3: TGTGCCAGCATCTACACCGGGACAGGGTCTGAAGCTTTCTTT. Translation: CASIYTGTGSEAFF.

This sequence joins TRBV7-6 and TRBJ2-2; D is unresolved. The V and J ends lost 2 bases and 2 bases respectively, with 9 bases between them. Germline V gene lookup returns CDR1 SGHVS and CDR2 FNYEAQ. The CDR3 extends over 15 amino acids. CDR3 sequence: CASSLTRLNTGELFF. The CDR3 nucleotides read TGTGCCAGCAGCTTAACCAGGTTAAACACCGGGGAGCTGTTTTTT.

The chain carries TRBV5-5 and TRBJ2-7; D might be TRBD1 (6 bases). The CDR3 runs to 15 residues. The ends were cut back, 0 bases at V and 1 base at J, with 11 bases in the middle. Germline V lookup: CDR1 SGHKS, CDR2 YYEKEE (reference sequence). CDR3 sequence (DNA): TGTGCCAGCAGCTTGGCGACAGGTCAATCCTACGAGCAGTACTTC. Translating gives CASSLATGQSYEQYF.

CDR3 nucleotides: TGCGCCAGCAGCCAAGATCGGGACAGCTACGAGCAGTACTTC. This codes for CASSQDRDSYEQYF. V and J are TRBV4-3 and TRBJ2-7; 7 bases are shared with TRBD1. V was pared by 0 bases and J by 3 bases, with 2 bases of the junction left unmatched. CDR1 LGHNA and CDR2 YSLEER come from the germline V gene. This CDR3 region has 14 residues.

The chain is built from TRBV6-6 and TRBJ1-2, with 7 bases fitting TRBD1. V was pared by 5 bases and J by 3 bases, with 3 bases of the junction left unmatched. The CDR3 is made up of 13 amino acids. Germline CDR1 MNHNY, CDR2 SVGAGI (reference sequence). The CDR3 loop reads CASSPTGDYGYTF. The CDR3 coding sequence is TGTGCCAGCAGTCCTACAGGGGACTATGGCTACACCTTC.

The V gene is TRBV6-2 or TRBV6-3, the J gene TRBJ2-3; TRBD2 might be the D (6 bases). The germline V and J ends were trimmed by 4 bases and 4 bases, with 12 bases remaining between them. The CDR3 contains 14 residues. The germline gives CDR1 MNHEY, CDR2 SVGEGT. CDR3 loop: CASSWGLFADTQYF. CDR3 nucleotides: TGTGCCAGCAGTTGGGGACTGTTTGCAGATACGCAGTATTTT.

This clone was seen more than once but under ten times. CDR3 coding DNA: TGTGCCAGCAGCAGACAAGGACAGGGGACTGAAGCTTTCTTT. Its translation: CASSRQGQGTEAFF. The genes are TRBV7-8 and TRBJ1-1, with 9 nucleotides matching TRBD1. With 5 bases clipped from V and 5 bases from J, the junction kept 6 bases outside the gene matches. Germline V gene sequence: CDR1 SGHVS, CDR2 FQNEAQ. The length of the CDR3 is 14 residues. The whole variable domain, filled in from reference TRBV7-8 and TRBJ1-1, reads GAGVSQSPRYKVAKRGQDVALRCDPISGHVSLFWYQQALGQGPEFLTYFQNEAQLDKSGLPSDRFFAERPEGSVSTLKIQRTQQEDSAVYLCASSRQGQGTEAFFGQGTRLTVV.